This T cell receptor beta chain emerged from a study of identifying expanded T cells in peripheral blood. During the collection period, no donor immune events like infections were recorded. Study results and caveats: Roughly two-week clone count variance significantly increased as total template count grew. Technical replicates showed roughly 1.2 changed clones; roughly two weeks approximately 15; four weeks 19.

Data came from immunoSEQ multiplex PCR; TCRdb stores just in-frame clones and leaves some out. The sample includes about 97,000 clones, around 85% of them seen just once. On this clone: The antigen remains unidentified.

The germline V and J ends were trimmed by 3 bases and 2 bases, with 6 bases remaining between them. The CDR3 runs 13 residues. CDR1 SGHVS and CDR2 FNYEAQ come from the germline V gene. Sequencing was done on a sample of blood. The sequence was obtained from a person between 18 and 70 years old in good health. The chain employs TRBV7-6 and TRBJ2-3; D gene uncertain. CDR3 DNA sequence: TGTGCCAGCAGCTTTGCGATCACAGATACGCAGTATTTT. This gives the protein CASSFAITDTQYF.